Shown below are 22 T cell receptor beta chains from a single sample sequenced in a study of shared clonotypes between healthy human individuals. Clones were read by immunoSEQ multiplex PCR, and TCRdb kept only the in-frame ones, dropping some. The table has 850,000 to 1,200,000 clones, under 80% seen once. The sequenced sample consisted of memory CD4+ T cells sorted from blood. The subset: CD45RA-negative fraction. The receptor source for this set is a man aged 18 to 35 in good health.

The chain is built from TRBV18 and TRBJ2-3; TRBD2 agrees at 8 bases. The CDR3 has 17 amino acids. Germline V gene sequence: CDR1 KGHSH, CDR2 LQKENI. J was trimmed by 1 base and V by 1 base; bases with no gene match: 7. The CDR3 loop is CASSPQLLRGGTDTQYF. CDR3 bases: TGTGCCAGCTCACCACAATTATTGCGGGGGGGCACAGATACGCAGTATTTT.

A word on this clone: A clone one base away is much larger, so this may be a read error. This sequence joins TRBV5-1 and TRBJ2-2; D is unclear. CDR3 size: 13 residues. Trimming pared 4 bases from V and 1 base from J, leaving 5 bases between. Germline V gives CDR1 SGHRS, CDR2 YFSETQ. In DNA form, the CDR3 reads TGCGCCAGCAGCCCCGGGAACACCGGGGAGCTGTTTTTT. Residues: CASSPGNTGELFF.

This chain connects TRBV4-1 to TRBJ1-2; no clear D. Germline V CDR1 and CDR2: MGHRA, YSYEKL. The CDR3 contains 16 residues. Trimming left V 1 base short and J 0 bases short, with 12 bases between. CDR3 amino acids: CASSQGRLGTNYGYTF. The DNA for the CDR3 is TGCGCCAGCAGCCAAGGTCGACTCGGGACTAACTATGGCTACACCTTC.

The chain recombines TRBV6-5 with TRBJ2-1, with a tentative D call TRBD2 (6 bases). V gave up 3 bases and J gave up 8 bases, with 14 bases separating them. CDR3 length: 14 amino acids. The germline V gene encodes CDR1 MNHEY and CDR2 SVGAGI. The CDR3 sequence is CASSYGREVDEQFF. The CDR3 DNA reads as TGTGCCAGCAGTTATGGGCGGGAAGTTGATGAGCAGTTCTTC.

J is TRBJ1-3 and V is TRBV11-1; D not certain. Trimming took 5 bases from V and 2 from J, leaving 10 bases between them. Germline values: CDR1 SGHAT, CDR2 FQDESV (reference sequence). The CDR3 totals 14 residues. The CDR3 DNA sequence: TGTGCCAGCAGCGCCCAGGCAACTGGAAACACCATATATTTT. It is translated as CASSAQATGNTIYF.

V usage is TRBV28 and J usage is TRBJ1-1, with 7 nucleotides matching TRBD1. Per germline, CDR1 MDHEN and CDR2 SYDVKM. This CDR3 is built from 15 residues. The V segment lost 6 bases and the J segment 1 base; nucleotides outside the gene matches: 8. CDR3 region: CASSQTGDWNTEAFF. For the CDR3, the DNA is TGTGCCAGCAGCCAAACAGGGGACTGGAACACTGAAGCTTTCTTT.

The V and J genes are TRBV5-1 and TRBJ1-1; D gene uncertain. Per the germline V gene, CDR1 is SGHRS and CDR2 is YFSETQ. The V end was cut by 4 bases, the J end by 1 base, with 8 bases between. This CDR3 spans 13 amino acids. CDR3 loop: CASSADRNTEAFF. The CDR3 bases are TGCGCCAGCAGCGCGGACCGGAACACTGAAGCTTTCTTT.

The chain employs TRBV4-1 and TRBJ2-1; D may be TRBD1 (5 bases). The CDR3 totals 15 residues. CDR1 is MGHRA and CDR2 is YSYEKL in the germline V gene. Trimming took 0 bases from V and 3 from J, leaving 9 bases between them. CDR3 nucleotide sequence: TGCGCCAGCAGCCAAGACAGGGTTTTCTACAATGAGCAGTTCTTC. Its translation is CASSQDRVFYNEQFF.

The rearrangement joins TRBV7-2 to TRBJ2-7; 7 bases line up with TRBD2. V shed 6 bases, J shed 7 bases, and the junction held 15 bases outside the gene matches. In germline, CDR1 is SGHTA, CDR2 FQGNSA. The CDR3 contains 15 residues. The CDR3 DNA reads as TGTGCCAGCAGTCTGGCGCCGGGAGGAACTAGGGAGCAGTACTTC. Translating it yields CASSLAPGGTREQYF.

V and J are TRBV30 and TRBJ1-2; 8 bases map to TRBD1. The CDR3 length is 16 residues. Germline assignment: CDR1 GTSNPN and CDR2 SVGIG (reference sequence). After removal of 1 base from V and 4 bases from J, the junction contained 11 bases not matched to a gene. The DNA of the CDR3 is TGTGCCTGGAGTGAGGGTTGGGGACAGGATTTCTATGGCTACACCTTC. Its protein is CAWSEGWGQDFYGYTF.

The V call is TRBV19, the J call TRBJ2-3; TRBD1 might be the D (5 bases). From germline, CDR1 is LNHDA and CDR2 SQIVND (reference sequence). Trimming cost V 3 bases and J 8 bases, with 15 bases left between them. This CDR3 region has 14 residues. The CDR3: CASSISTGQPTQYF. The CDR3 DNA reads as TGTGCCAGTAGTATTTCCACAGGTCAACCTACGCAGTATTTT. Filled out from reference TRBV19 and TRBJ2-3, the complete variable domain reads DGGITQSPKYLFRKEGQNVTLSCEQNLNHDAMYWYRQDPGQGLRLIYYSQIVNDFQKGDIAEGYSVSREKKESFPLTVTSAQKNPTAFYLCASSISTGQPTQYFGPGTRLTVL.

The CDR3 sequence: CASTPGGGASGANVLTF. The CDR3 DNA sequence: TGTGCCAGTACCCCTGGAGGGGGGGCGTCTGGGGCCAACGTCCTGACTTTC. The chain combines TRBV19 with TRBJ2-6, with D possibly matching TRBD2 (7 bases). The CDR3 spans 17 residues. Trimming shortened V by 7 bases and J by 1 base, and 17 bases separated the two germline ends. Germline values: CDR1 LNHDA, CDR2 SQIVND (reference sequence).

Only a few counts were recorded for this clone. The rearrangement uses TRBV7-9 and TRBJ2-2, with D unresolved. V dropped 3 bases and J dropped 3 bases, with 8 bases sitting between them. The germline CDR1 and CDR2 sequences are SEHNR and FQNEAQ (reference sequence). The CDR3 length is 14 residues. The CDR3 here is CASSFPQHTGELFF. The CDR3 nucleotides are TGTGCCAGCAGCTTCCCACAGCACACCGGGGAGCTGTTTTTT.

The V and J genes are TRBV27 and TRBJ2-3; the D gene is possibly TRBD2 (6 bases). CDR1 is MNHEY, CDR2 SMNVEV, per germline (reference sequence). The CDR3 covers 15 residues. V dropped 2 bases and J dropped 4 bases, with 13 bases sitting between them. CDR3 DNA sequence: TGTGCCAGCAGTTTACGCGGGGTTCTCGCAGATACGCAGTATTTT. Its protein is CASSLRGVLADTQYF.

Points on this clone: A much larger clone sits a single nucleotide away, making a read error possible. The chain has TRBV30 and TRBJ2-5, with 7 bases fitting TRBD2. This CDR3 spans 12 amino acids. V shed 3 bases and J 5 bases; nucleotides not matched to a gene: 3. In germline, CDR1 is GTSNPN, CDR2 SVGIG (reference sequence). The CDR3 loop reads CAWRRAGETQYF. DNA of the CDR3: TGTGCCTGGAGGCGAGCGGGGGAGACCCAGTACTTC.

A remark on this clone: At the DNA level, this CDR3 is encoded by other sequences in the same sample as well. The V gene is TRBV7-9, the J gene TRBJ2-1; D gene ambiguous. The CDR3 runs 12 residues. The V end lost 2 bases, the J end lost 6 bases, and 5 bases lay between the germline ends. Per germline, CDR1 SEHNR and CDR2 FQNEAQ (reference sequence). Here the CDR3 reads CASSLLANEQFF. CDR3 sequence (DNA): TGTGCCAGCAGCTTATTGGCCAATGAGCAGTTCTTC.

V gene TRBV7-6 combines with J gene TRBJ2-6; no firm D call. Germline V lookup: CDR1 SGHVS, CDR2 FNYEAQ. This CDR3 has 19 amino acids. Trimming stripped 5 bases from V and 0 bases from J, with 20 bases between. The CDR3 DNA reads as TGTGCCAGCAGCACTTCCGGCACAGAAATCATCTCTGGGGCCAACGTCCTGACTTTC. This codes for CASSTSGTEIISGANVLTF.

The chain has TRBV28 and TRBJ1-2, with 7 bases that match TRBD1. CDR1 is MDHEN, CDR2 SYDVKM, per germline. This CDR3 has 14 amino acids. V shed 8 bases, J shed 0 bases, and the junction held 6 bases outside the gene matches. CDR3 bases: TGTGCCAGCTTAACCGGGACAGCTAACTATGGCTACACCTTC. Translation gives CASLTGTANYGYTF.

The chain joins TRBV19 to TRBJ1-2; possibly TRBD1 for D (5 bases). Germline loops: CDR1 LNHDA, CDR2 SQIVND (reference sequence). V dropped 7 bases and J dropped 8 bases, with 20 bases sitting between them. This CDR3 contains 14 residues. The CDR3, as DNA: TGTGCCAGTATGTCCGGGACGGGCACCGGAGGCTACACCTTC. As protein: CASMSGTGTGGYTF.

The V call is TRBV28, the J call TRBJ1-4; 9 positions match TRBD1. Trimming took 5 bases from V and 0 from J; bases not matched to a gene: 10. This CDR3 spans 18 amino acids. In germline, CDR1 is MDHEN, CDR2 SYDVKM. CDR3 in amino acids: CASSLGGTGISTNEKLFF. The CDR3 DNA reads TGTGCCAGCAGTCTAGGCGGGACAGGGATATCAACTAATGAAAAACTGTTTTTT.

This clone occurred a few times. The chain employs TRBV9 and TRBJ1-2; D remains unclear. Trimming shortened V by 3 bases and J by 4 bases, and 10 bases separated the two germline ends. This CDR3 has 13 amino acids. CDR1 and CDR2 from the germline V gene are SGDLS and YYNGEE. The CDR3 nucleotides read TGTGCCAGCAGCGCCCCCGGGAGCTATGGCTACACCTTC. This gives the protein CASSAPGSYGYTF.

The rearrangement links TRBV6-5 to TRBJ2-7; TRBD2 matches 11 bases. V lost 5 bases and J lost 3; bases outside the gene matches: 6. The CDR3 consists of 15 residues. The germline V gene encodes CDR1 MNHEY and CDR2 SVGAGI. The CDR3 sequence is CASSLNLAGGYEQYF. As DNA, the CDR3 is TGTGCCAGCAGTCTCAACCTAGCGGGAGGCTACGAGCAGTACTTC.